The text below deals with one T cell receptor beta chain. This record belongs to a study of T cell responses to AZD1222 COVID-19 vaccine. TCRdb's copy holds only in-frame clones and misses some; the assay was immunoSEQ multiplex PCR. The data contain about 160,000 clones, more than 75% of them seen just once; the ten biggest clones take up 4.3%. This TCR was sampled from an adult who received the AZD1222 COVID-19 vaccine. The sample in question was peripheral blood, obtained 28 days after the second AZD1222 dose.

DNA for the CDR3: TGTGCCAGTAGTATAGCCAGGGGCAATGAGCAGTTCTTC. Residues: CASSIARGNEQFF. J is TRBJ2-1 and V is TRBV19, with a weak D call TRBD1 (6 bases). The V and J ends lost 1 base and 6 bases respectively, with 7 bases between them. CDR3 length: 13 amino acids. Germline V gene data show CDR1 as LNHDA and CDR2 as SQIVND (reference sequence).